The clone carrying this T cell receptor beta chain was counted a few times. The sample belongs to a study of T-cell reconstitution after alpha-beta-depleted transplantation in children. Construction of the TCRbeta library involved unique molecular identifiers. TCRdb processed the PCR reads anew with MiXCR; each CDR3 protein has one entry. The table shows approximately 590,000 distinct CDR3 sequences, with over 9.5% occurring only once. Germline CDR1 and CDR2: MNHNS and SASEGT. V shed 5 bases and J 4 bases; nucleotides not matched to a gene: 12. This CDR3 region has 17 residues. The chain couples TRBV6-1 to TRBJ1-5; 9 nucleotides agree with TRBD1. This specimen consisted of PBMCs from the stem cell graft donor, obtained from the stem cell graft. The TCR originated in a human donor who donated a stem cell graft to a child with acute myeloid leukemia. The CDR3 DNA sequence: TGTGCCAGCAGTCCGGGACAGGGAGGGTTGGGAAATCAGCCCCAGCATTTT. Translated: CASSPGQGGLGNQPQHF.